Presented here are 19 T cell receptor beta chains from one specimen sequenced in a study of cytomegalovirus exposure and HLA in healthy donors. Primers: 60 Vbeta forward and 13 Jbeta reverse. Sequencing used immunoSEQ multiplex PCR; TCRdb keeps in-frame clones, though not all of them. This sample yields roughly 130,000 clones, of which roughly four fifths are seen a single time; 5.5% to 7% belongs to the top ten. Sequencing was done on a sample of PBMCs. All receptors derive from a woman in her thirties or forties in good health and CMV-seropositive.

The chain employs TRBV19 and TRBJ2-7; possibly TRBD1 for D (6 bases). In germline, CDR1 is LNHDA, CDR2 SQIVND (reference sequence). CDR3 size: 16 residues. Trimming took 2 bases from V and 2 from J, leaving 16 bases between them. In DNA, the CDR3 is TGTGCCAGTAGTATATCGGCCGAGACAGGCACCTACGAGCAGTACTTC. Translation: CASSISAETGTYEQYF.

This clone was seen a few times. The chain is built from TRBV5-1 and TRBJ2-2; the match to TRBD1 covers 7 bases. Germline-derived CDR1 and CDR2 are SGHRS and YFSETQ. The CDR3 contains 14 residues. V lost 4 bases and J lost 3; bases outside the gene matches: 3. CDR3 sequence (DNA): TGCGCCAGCAGCGAAGACAGGGACACCGGGGAGCTGTTTTTT. As protein: CASSEDRDTGELFF.

The chain recombines TRBV5-4 with TRBJ2-2; D unresolved. The length of the CDR3 is 12 residues. Looked up from germline, CDR1 is SGHNT and CDR2 is YYREEE (reference sequence). Trimming removed 8 bases from V and 0 bases from J, with 5 bases in between. CDR3 sequence: CASIANTGELFF. In DNA, the CDR3 is TGTGCCAGTATCGCGAACACCGGGGAGCTGTTTTTT.

This clone has just a few counts. This rearrangement joins TRBV15 to TRBJ2-1; D not resolved. The CDR3 consists of 15 residues. Germline loops: CDR1 LNHNV, CDR2 YYDKDF (reference sequence). V was cut by 1 base and J by 6 bases, with 13 bases left in between. The CDR3 DNA sequence: TGTGCCACCAGCAGAGTTTCCGCGTCTAGCAATGAGCAGTTCTTC. This codes for CATSRVSASSNEQFF.

The rearrangement joins TRBV5-4 to TRBJ1-4, with D perhaps matching TRBD1 (6 bases). CDR1 and CDR2 (germline): SGHNT, YYREEE (reference sequence). Trimming removed 6 bases from V and 8 bases from J, with 17 bases in between. CDR3 length: 14 amino acids. CDR3 nucleotide sequence: TGTGCCAGCACCAAACAGGGAGGGGAGGAAAAACTGTTTTTT. This codes for CASTKQGGEEKLFF.

The V gene is TRBV28, the J gene TRBJ2-6; D is uncertain. Germline loops: CDR1 MDHEN, CDR2 SYDVKM. The CDR3 runs 17 residues. Trimming cost V 6 bases and J 0 bases, with 15 bases left between them. The chain's CDR3 is CASSPGQVSSGANVLTF. The CDR3 DNA follows: TGTGCCAGCAGCCCTGGGCAGGTTTCCTCTGGGGCCAACGTCCTGACTTTC.

The chain's CDR3 is CASSLGLVYNEQFF. The CDR3 bases are TGTGCCAGCAGCTTGGGACTAGTCTACAATGAGCAGTTCTTC. The chain recombines TRBV5-8 with TRBJ2-1; D may be TRBD2 (6 bases). The germline V gene encodes CDR1 SGHTS and CDR2 YDEGEE. Trimming removed 0 bases from V and 3 bases from J, with 7 bases in between. This CDR3 spans 14 amino acids. Combining the CDR3 with reference TRBV5-8 and TRBJ2-1 gives the whole variable domain EAGVTQSPTHLIKTRGQQATLRCSPISGHTSVYWYQQALGLGLQFLLWYDEGEERNRGNFPPRFSGRQFPNYSSELNVNALELEDSALYLCASSLGLVYNEQFFGPGTRLTVL.

A few counts support this clone. The genes are TRBV5-6 and TRBJ2-7, with 10 bases aligning to TRBD1. Per the germline V gene, CDR1 is SGHDT and CDR2 is YYEEEE. J was trimmed by 6 bases and V by 0 bases; bases with no gene match: 6. The CDR3 runs to 15 residues. Here the CDR3 reads CASSLGPGTGVEQYF. CDR3 bases: TGTGCCAGCAGCTTGGGCCCCGGGACAGGGGTCGAGCAGTACTTC. The full variable domain, rest sourced from reference TRBV5-6 and TRBJ2-7, is DAGVTQSPTHLIKTRGQQVTLRCSPKSGHDTVSWYQQALGQGPQFIFQYYEEEERQRGNFPDRFSGHQFPNYSSELNVNALLLGDSALYLCASSLGPGTGVEQYFGPGTRLTVT.

The chain couples TRBV10-3 to TRBJ1-5; 8 bases map to TRBD1. From germline, CDR1 is ENHRY and CDR2 SYGVKD. There are 15 residues in the CDR3. Trimming at V came to 2 bases and at J to 7 bases, leaving 7 bases not matched to a gene. DNA of the CDR3: TGTGCCATCAGTGAGGCACAGGGGGACAGCCAGCCCCAGCATTTT. Its translation is CAISEAQGDSQPQHF.

V gene TRBV5-1 combines with J gene TRBJ2-2; D is possibly TRBD1 (6 bases). V shed 3 bases and J shed 6 bases, with 15 bases lying between them. Looked up from germline, CDR1 is SGHRS and CDR2 is YFSETQ. The CDR3 runs 15 residues. CDR3 DNA sequence: TGCGCCAGCAGCTCAAGTTCTGGGGGCTCCGGGGAGCTGTTTTTT. This gives the protein CASSSSSGGSGELFF.

CDR3 sequence: CATGQVNTEAFF. CDR3 DNA: TGTGCCACAGGACAGGTGAACACTGAAGCTTTCTTT. This chain connects TRBV19 to TRBJ1-1, with TRBD1 matching over 7 bases. The CDR3 is made up of 12 amino acids. In germline, CDR1 is LNHDA, CDR2 SQIVND (reference sequence). J was trimmed by 0 bases and V by 10 bases; bases with no gene match: 2.

This clone appeared a few times. This chain links TRBV4-3 with TRBJ2-7, with 11 bases fitting TRBD1. Looked up from germline, CDR1 is LGHNA and CDR2 is YSLEER. Trimming at V came to 4 bases and at J to 4 bases, leaving 6 bases not matched to a gene. This CDR3 has 15 residues. The CDR3 bases are TGCGCCAGCAGCCCTGGACAGGGGGCGGAGTACGAGCAGTACTTC. It yields the protein CASSPGQGAEYEQYF.

V usage is TRBV7-2 and J usage is TRBJ1-6; TRBD1 is a possible D gene (5 bases). Looked up from germline, CDR1 is SGHTA and CDR2 is FQGNSA. This CDR3 has 13 amino acids. V lost 1 base to trimming and J lost 9 bases, with 7 bases between them. CDR3 protein: CASSLGGTSPLHF. The CDR3 nucleotides read TGTGCCAGCAGCTTAGGGGGCACTTCACCCCTCCACTTT.

This clone came up a few times. The chain joins TRBV2 to TRBJ1-1; D is undetermined. CDR3 length: 14 residues. V lost 6 bases and J 0 bases, leaving 11 bases between the germline ends. Per germline, CDR1 SNHLY and CDR2 FYNNEI. The CDR3 protein is CASRETEMNTEAFF. The CDR3 DNA reads as TGTGCCAGCAGAGAAACAGAGATGAACACTGAAGCTTTCTTT.

As to this clone: Mismatch with germline at one junction end may stem from a read error. The chain links TRBV7-7 to TRBJ2-3; TRBD2 matches at 8 bases. Germline V lookup: CDR1 SSHAT, CDR2 FNYEAQ (reference sequence). CDR3 length: 15 amino acids. The CDR3 loop reads CASSYSGGSTDTQYF. DNA for the CDR3: TGTGCTAGCAGCTACTCGGGGGGGAGCACAGATACGCAGTATTTT.

The chain uses TRBV2 and TRBJ1-5; tentative D call: TRBD1 (6 bases). V was clipped by 3 bases and J by 4 bases, with 13 bases between them. The germline V gene has CDR1 SNHLY and CDR2 FYNNEI. The CDR3 runs 15 residues. For the CDR3, the DNA is TGTGCCAGCAGTGACGGGACACTTAGTAATCAGCCCCAGCATTTT. Protein product: CASSDGTLSNQPQHF.

The chain recombines TRBV5-1 with TRBJ2-5; D is unresolved. The DNA end is a closer match to TRBJ2-7, so the J assignment may be wrong. The CDR3 spans 12 residues. Germline loops: CDR1 SGHRS, CDR2 YFSETQ. The CDR3 nucleotides read TGCGCCAGCAGCGAAAGATCCTACGAGCAGTACTTC. It codes for CASSERSYEQYF.

This sequence joins TRBV19 and TRBJ2-5, with D possibly being TRBD2 (6 bases). Trimming stripped 5 bases from V and 4 bases from J, with 14 bases between. CDR1 is LNHDA, CDR2 SQIVND, per germline (reference sequence). CDR3 length: 14 residues. CDR3 region: CASSATSTAETQYF. In DNA form, the CDR3 reads TGTGCCAGTAGTGCAACTAGCACCGCAGAGACCCAGTACTTC.

The chain joins TRBV6-1 to TRBJ1-2; D gene unclear. The CDR3 loop spans 13 amino acids. Deletions cut 7 bases from V and 6 bases from J, with 15 bases between. Germline values: CDR1 MNHNS, CDR2 SASEGT. Here the CDR3 reads CASTRFVGNGYTF. The DNA of the CDR3 is TGTGCCAGCACCCGCTTCGTCGGGAATGGCTACACCTTC.